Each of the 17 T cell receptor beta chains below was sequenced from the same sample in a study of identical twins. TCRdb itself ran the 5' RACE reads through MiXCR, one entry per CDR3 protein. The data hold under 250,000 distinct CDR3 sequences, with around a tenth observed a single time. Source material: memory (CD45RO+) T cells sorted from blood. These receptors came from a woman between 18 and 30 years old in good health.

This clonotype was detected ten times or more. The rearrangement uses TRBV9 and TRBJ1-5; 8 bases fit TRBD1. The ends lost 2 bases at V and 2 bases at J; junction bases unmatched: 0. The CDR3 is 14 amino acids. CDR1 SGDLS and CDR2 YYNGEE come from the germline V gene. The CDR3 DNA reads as TGTGCCAGCAGCGTGACAGGGGGCAATCAGCCCCAGCATTTT. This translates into CASSVTGGNQPQHF. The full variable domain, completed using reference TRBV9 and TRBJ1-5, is DSGVTQTPKHLITATGQRVTLRCSPRSGDLSVYWYQQSLDQGLQFLIQYYNGEERAKGNILERFSAQQFPDLHSELNLSSLELGDSALYFCASSVTGGNQPQHFGDGTRLSIL.

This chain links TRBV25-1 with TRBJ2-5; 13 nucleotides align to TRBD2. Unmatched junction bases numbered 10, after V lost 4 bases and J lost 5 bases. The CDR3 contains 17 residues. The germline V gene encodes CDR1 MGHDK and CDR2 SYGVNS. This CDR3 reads CASSVSGTSGVWETQYF. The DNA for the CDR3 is TGTGCCAGCAGTGTCTCCGGGACTAGCGGGGTTTGGGAGACCCAGTACTTC.

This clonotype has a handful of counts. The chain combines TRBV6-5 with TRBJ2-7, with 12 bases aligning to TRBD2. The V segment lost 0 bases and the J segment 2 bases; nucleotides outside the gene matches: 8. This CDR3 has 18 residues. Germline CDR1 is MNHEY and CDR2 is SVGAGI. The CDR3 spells CASSYSKASGGAPYEQYF. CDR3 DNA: TGTGCCAGCAGTTACTCGAAGGCTAGCGGGGGGGCCCCCTACGAGCAGTACTTC.

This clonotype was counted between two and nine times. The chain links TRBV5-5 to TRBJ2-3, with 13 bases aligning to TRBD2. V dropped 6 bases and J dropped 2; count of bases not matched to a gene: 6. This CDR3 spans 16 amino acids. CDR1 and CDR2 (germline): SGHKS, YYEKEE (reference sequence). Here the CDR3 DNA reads TGTGCCAGCATCAAGACTAGCGGGGGGTTCACAGATACGCAGTATTTT. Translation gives CASIKTSGGFTDTQYF.

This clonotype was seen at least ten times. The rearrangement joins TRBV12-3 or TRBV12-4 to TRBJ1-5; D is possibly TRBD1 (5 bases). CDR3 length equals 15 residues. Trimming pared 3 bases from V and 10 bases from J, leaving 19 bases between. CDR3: CASSFPGAGEVPQHF. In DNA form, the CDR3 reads TGTGCCAGCAGTTTCCCCGGGGCCGGCGAGGTTCCCCAGCATTTT.

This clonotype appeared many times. The CDR3 reads CAISESLTDQGPQHF. CDR3 nucleotides: TGTGCCATCAGTGAGTCCCTGACAGACCAGGGGCCCCAGCATTTT. V usage is TRBV10-3 and J usage is TRBJ1-5, with D perhaps matching TRBD1 (5 bases). The CDR3 runs to 15 residues. Trimming cost V 0 bases and J 9 bases, with 15 bases left between them. CDR1 is ENHRY and CDR2 is SYGVKD in the germline V gene.

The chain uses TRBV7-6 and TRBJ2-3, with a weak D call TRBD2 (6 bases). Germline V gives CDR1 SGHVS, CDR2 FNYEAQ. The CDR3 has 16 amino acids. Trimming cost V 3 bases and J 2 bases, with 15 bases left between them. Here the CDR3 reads CASSFVGGVATDTQYF. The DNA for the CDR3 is TGTGCCAGCAGCTTCGTCGGCGGGGTTGCCACAGATACGCAGTATTTT.

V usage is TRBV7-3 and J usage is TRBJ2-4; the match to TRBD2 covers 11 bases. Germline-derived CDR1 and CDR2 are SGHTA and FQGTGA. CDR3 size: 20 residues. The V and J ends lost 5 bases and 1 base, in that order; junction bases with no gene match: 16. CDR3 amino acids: CASSTPPGTSGPGAKNIQYF. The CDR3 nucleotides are TGTGCCAGCAGCACCCCACCCGGGACTAGCGGACCTGGGGCCAAAAACATTCAGTACTTC.

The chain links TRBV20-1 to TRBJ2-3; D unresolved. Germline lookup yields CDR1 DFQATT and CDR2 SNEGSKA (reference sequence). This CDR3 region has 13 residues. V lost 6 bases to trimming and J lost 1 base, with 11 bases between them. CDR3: CSATRSGTDTQYF. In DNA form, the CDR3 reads TGCAGTGCAACCCGGAGCGGCACAGATACGCAGTATTTT.

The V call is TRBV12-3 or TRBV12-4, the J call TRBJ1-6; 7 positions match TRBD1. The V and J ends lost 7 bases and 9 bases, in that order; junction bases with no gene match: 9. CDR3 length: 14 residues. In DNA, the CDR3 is TGTGCCAGCACCCGGGGAGGGGGCGGTTCACCCCTCCACTTT. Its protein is CASTRGGGGSPLHF.

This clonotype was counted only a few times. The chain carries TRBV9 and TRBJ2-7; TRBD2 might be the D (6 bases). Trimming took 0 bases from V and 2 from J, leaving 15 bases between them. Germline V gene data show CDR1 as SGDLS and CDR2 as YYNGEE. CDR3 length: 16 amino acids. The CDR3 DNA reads TGTGCCAGCAGCGTAGCGGCTAGCGCCTTGGCCTACGAGCAGTACTTC. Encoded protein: CASSVAASALAYEQYF.

CDR3 bases: TGCGCCAGCAGCTTGATTGCCGGGACAGGGGGGCACGAGCAGTACTTC. Translation: CASSLIAGTGGHEQYF. The chain recombines TRBV5-1 with TRBJ2-7, with TRBD1 matching over 11 bases. V trimming: 1 base; J trimming: 5 bases; junction bases outside the gene matches: 8. This CDR3 has 16 amino acids. Germline V gives CDR1 SGHRS, CDR2 YFSETQ.

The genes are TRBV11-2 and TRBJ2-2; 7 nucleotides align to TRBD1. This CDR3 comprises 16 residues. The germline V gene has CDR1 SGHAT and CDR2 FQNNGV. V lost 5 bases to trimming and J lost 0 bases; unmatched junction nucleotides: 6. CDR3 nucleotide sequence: TGTGCCAGCAGCAAGGGACAGATCACGAACACCGGGGAGCTGTTTTTT. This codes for CASSKGQITNTGELFF.

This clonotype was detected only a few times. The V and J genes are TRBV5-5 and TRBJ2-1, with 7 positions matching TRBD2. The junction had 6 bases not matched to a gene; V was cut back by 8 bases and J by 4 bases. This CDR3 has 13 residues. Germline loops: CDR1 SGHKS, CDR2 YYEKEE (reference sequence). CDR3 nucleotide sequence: TGTGCCAGGAGCCCCGGGGGGTACAATGAGCAGTTCTTC. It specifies CARSPGGYNEQFF.

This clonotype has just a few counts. The CDR3, as DNA: TGTGCCAGCAGCCGCGTGAGTCGGCAGTTCTTC. Amino acids: CASSRVSRQFF. The chain uses TRBV7-9 and TRBJ2-1, with D unclear. This CDR3 spans 11 amino acids. V lost 5 bases and J lost 12, with 11 bases in between. Germline V gene lookup returns CDR1 SEHNR and CDR2 FQNEAQ (reference sequence).

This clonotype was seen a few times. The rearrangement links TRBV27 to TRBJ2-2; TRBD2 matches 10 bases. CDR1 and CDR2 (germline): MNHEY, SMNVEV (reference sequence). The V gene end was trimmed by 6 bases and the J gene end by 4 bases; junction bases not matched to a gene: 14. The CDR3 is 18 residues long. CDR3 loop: CASSHTLTVAGGTGELFF. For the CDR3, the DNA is TGTGCCAGCAGCCATACACTAACCGTAGCGGGAGGCACCGGGGAGCTGTTTTTT.

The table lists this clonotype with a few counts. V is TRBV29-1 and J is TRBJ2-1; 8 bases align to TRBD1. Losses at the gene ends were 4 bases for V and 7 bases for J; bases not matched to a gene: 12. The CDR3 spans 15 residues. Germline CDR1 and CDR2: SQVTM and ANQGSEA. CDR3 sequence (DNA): TGCAGCGTTGCACCGCTTACAGGGGGTCGGAATGAGCAGTTCTTC. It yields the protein CSVAPLTGGRNEQFF.